Below are 16 T cell receptor beta chains sequenced from a single sample in a study of regulatory T cells in long-lasting Graves disease. As to time point: persistent/refractory GD, antithyroid drugs over 5 years with positive TRAb. PBMC RNA served as the TCR library source. The TCR beta library used iRepertoire HTBI primers with Arm-PCR amplification of CDR3. TCRdb processed the multiplex PCR reads anew with MiXCR; each CDR3 protein has one entry. Here the sample spans fewer than 450,000 distinct CDR3 sequences, 23% being singletons. Material: peripheral blood mononuclear cells (PBMCs), obtained when the disease was refractory, from a patient treated with antithyroid drugs. The receptors come from a female donor with Graves disease.

This clonotype showed up just a few times. The chain has TRBV30 and TRBJ1-2; a possible D gene is TRBD1 (6 bases). The CDR3 has 14 amino acids. Germline V gene data show CDR1 as GTSNPN and CDR2 as SVGIG (reference sequence). V lost 0 bases, J lost 4 bases, and 12 bases lay in between. CDR3 protein: CAWSVSGGGYGYTF. CDR3 bases: TGTGCCTGGAGTGTATCCGGGGGCGGCTATGGCTACACCTTC.

Only a few counts were recorded for this clonotype. The chain is built from TRBV6-1 and TRBJ1-1; D perhaps matches TRBD1 (5 bases). Germline V lookup: CDR1 MNHNS, CDR2 SASEGT. The CDR3 contains 19 residues. The V and J ends lost 5 bases and 2 bases respectively, with 27 bases between them. The CDR3 sequence: CASSTHLLKPGGYNTEAFF. In DNA, the CDR3 is TGTGCCAGCAGTACCCACCTATTGAAGCCCGGGGGATACAACACTGAAGCTTTCTTT.

This rearrangement joins TRBV4-1 to TRBJ2-5, with 9 nucleotides matching TRBD1. The germline CDR1 and CDR2 sequences are MGHRA and YSYEKL. V shed 1 base, J shed 7 bases, and the junction held 10 bases outside the gene matches. The CDR3 is 16 residues long. The CDR3 loop reads CASSQAGTGHRGTQYF. The CDR3 DNA sequence: TGCGCCAGCAGCCAAGCCGGGACAGGGCATCGGGGGACCCAGTACTTC.

The gene calls are TRBV5-1 and TRBJ1-1, with D unclear. Germline CDR1 and CDR2: SGHRS and YFSETQ. The CDR3 sequence is 14 residues long. The V end was cut by 5 bases, the J end by 5 bases, with 16 bases between. CDR3 bases: TGCGCCAGCAGTTCCTATCGGGGAGGAACTGAAGCTTTCTTT. Protein product: CASSSYRGGTEAFF.

J is TRBJ1-2 and V is TRBV6-2 or TRBV6-3, with D tentatively TRBD1 (5 bases). The CDR3 has 13 residues. CDR1 is MNHEY and CDR2 is SVGEGT in the germline V gene. V was cut by 8 bases and J by 5 bases, with 15 bases left in between. CDR3 protein: CASGTPKIYGYTF. In DNA, the CDR3 is TGTGCCAGCGGGACCCCAAAGATATATGGCTACACCTTC.

This clonotype was seen ten or more times. V usage is TRBV3-1 and J usage is TRBJ1-2; TRBD1 might be the D (6 bases). The CDR3 consists of 15 residues. CDR1 LGHDT and CDR2 YNNKEL come from the germline V gene (reference sequence). Trimming removed 4 bases from V and 4 bases from J, with 16 bases in between. The chain's CDR3 is CASSRRRTASYGYTF. Written as DNA, the CDR3 is TGTGCCAGCAGCCGCAGACGGACAGCTTCCTATGGCTACACCTTC.

V is TRBV5-6 and J is TRBJ1-1; D is unclear. Per germline, CDR1 SGHDT and CDR2 YYEEEE. The CDR3 runs 15 residues. Trimming stripped 0 bases from V and 0 bases from J, with 9 bases between. DNA for the CDR3: TGTGCCAGCAGCTTGGGAGCGTTCATGAACACTGAAGCTTTCTTT. As protein: CASSLGAFMNTEAFF. Based on the CDR3 plus reference TRBV5-6 and TRBJ1-1, the full variable domain is DAGVTQSPTHLIKTRGQQVTLRCSPKSGHDTVSWYQQALGQGPQFIFQYYEEEERQRGNFPDRFSGHQFPNYSSELNVNALLLGDSALYLCASSLGAFMNTEAFFGQGTRLTVV.

The chain has TRBV6-5 and TRBJ2-2; D remains unclear. The CDR3 loop spans 15 amino acids. V lost 4 bases, J lost 2 bases, and 11 bases lay in between. Germline lookup yields CDR1 MNHEY and CDR2 SVGAGI. CDR3 DNA sequence: TGTGCCAGCAGTTGGGTGTCCCCCAACACCGGGGAGCTGTTTTTT. Translated: CASSWVSPNTGELFF.

The V call is TRBV5-1, the J call TRBJ1-2, with a weak D call TRBD1 (6 bases). The CDR3 has 13 amino acids. The ends were cut back, 4 bases at V and 8 bases at J, with 15 bases in the middle. Germline V lookup: CDR1 SGHRS, CDR2 YFSETQ. The CDR3 sequence: CASSLDRPEGYTF. The CDR3 DNA follows: TGCGCCAGCAGCCTGGACAGACCGGAAGGCTACACCTTC.

This sequence joins TRBV9 and TRBJ1-1, with 9 positions matching TRBD1. CDR1 and CDR2 from the germline V gene are SGDLS and YYNGEE. Germline trimming cut 0 bases from V and 10 bases from J; bases unmatched to any gene: 13. The CDR3 sequence is 16 residues long. CDR3 loop: CASSVVPIQGASRAFF. CDR3 DNA sequence: TGTGCCAGCAGCGTAGTACCAATACAGGGGGCTTCGAGAGCTTTCTTT.

The chain couples TRBV25-1 to TRBJ2-7; tentatively, D is TRBD2 (5 bases). The CDR3 totals 14 residues. The germline gives CDR1 MGHDK, CDR2 SYGVNS. With 5 bases removed from V and 1 base from J, the gap between germline ends came to 12 bases. The CDR3 loop reads CASSKQERSYEQYF. CDR3 sequence (DNA): TGTGCCAGCAGTAAGCAAGAGCGGTCCTACGAGCAGTACTTC.

This clonotype appeared a few times. This may stem from a read error, because a much larger clone lies one nucleotide away. CDR3: CAISRSGQGASYEQYF. The DNA of the CDR3 is TGTGCCATCAGCAGATCTGGACAGGGGGCCTCCTACGAGCAGTACTTC. The chain couples TRBV15 to TRBJ2-7; TRBD1 agrees at 11 bases. Germline V gene data show CDR1 as LNHNV and CDR2 as YYDKDF (reference sequence). This CDR3 is 16 amino acids long.

The chain combines TRBV7-3 with TRBJ2-3; a weak D match, TRBD2 (7 bases). CDR1 SGHTA and CDR2 FQGTGA come from the germline V gene. This CDR3 has 15 residues. Deletions cut 1 base from V and 7 bases from J, with 15 bases between. DNA for the CDR3: TGTGCCAGCAGCTTAATACCGGGGGGCGGTAATACGCAGTATTTT. This sequence encodes CASSLIPGGGNTQYF.

The rearrangement uses TRBV30 and TRBJ1-2; tentative D call: TRBD1 (6 bases). Germline V lookup: CDR1 GTSNPN, CDR2 SVGIG (reference sequence). The V end was cut by 0 bases, the J end by 4 bases, with 12 bases between. The CDR3 has 14 amino acids. The CDR3, as DNA: TGTGCCTGGAGTGTACACAGGGATGTCTATGGCTACACCTTC. Residues: CAWSVHRDVYGYTF.

V gene TRBV20-1 combines with J gene TRBJ2-3; maybe TRBD2 (5 bases). CDR3 length equals 15 residues. The germline V gene encodes CDR1 DFQATT and CDR2 SNEGSKA (reference sequence). V gave up 3 bases and J gave up 1 base, with 14 bases separating them. The CDR3 region is CSASPGKRGTDTQYF. CDR3 nucleotides: TGCAGTGCTAGTCCCGGTAAGAGGGGCACAGATACGCAGTATTTT.

This clonotype was seen many times. The rearrangement uses TRBV11-3 and TRBJ2-7; D may be TRBD1 (5 bases). Looked up from germline, CDR1 is SGHNT and CDR2 is YENEEA. CDR3 length: 13 amino acids. With 2 bases removed from V and 3 bases from J, the gap between germline ends came to 8 bases. In DNA form, the CDR3 reads TGTGCCAGCAGCTTATTCGACAGCTACGAGCAGTACTTC. It yields the protein CASSLFDSYEQYF. The full variable domain, rest sourced from reference TRBV11-3 and TRBJ2-7, is EAGVVQSPRYKIIEKKQPVAFWCNPISGHNTLYWYLQNLGQGPELLIRYENEEAVDDSQLPKDRFSAERLKGVDSTLKIQPAELGDSAVYLCASSLFDSYEQYFGPGTRLTVT.